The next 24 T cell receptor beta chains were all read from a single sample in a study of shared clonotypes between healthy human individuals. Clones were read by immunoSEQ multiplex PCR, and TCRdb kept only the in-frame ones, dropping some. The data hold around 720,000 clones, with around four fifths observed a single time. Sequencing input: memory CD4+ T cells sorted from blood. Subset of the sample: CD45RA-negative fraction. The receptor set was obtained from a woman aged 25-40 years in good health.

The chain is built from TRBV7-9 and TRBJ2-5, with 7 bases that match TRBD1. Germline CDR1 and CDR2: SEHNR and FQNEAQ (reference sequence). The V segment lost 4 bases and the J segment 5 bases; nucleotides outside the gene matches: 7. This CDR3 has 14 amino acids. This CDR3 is CASSSDRTMETQYF. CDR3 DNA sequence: TGTGCCAGCAGCTCGGACAGGACAATGGAGACCCAGTACTTC.

CDR3 DNA sequence: TGTGCCAGCAGTCTACAGGGTTATAGGACTGAAGCTTTCTTT. Its protein product is CASSLQGYRTEAFF. The chain links TRBV7-9 to TRBJ1-1, with D perhaps TRBD1 (6 bases). The CDR3 consists of 14 residues. With 6 bases removed from V and 5 bases from J, the gap between germline ends came to 16 bases. Germline V gene sequence: CDR1 SEHNR, CDR2 FQNEAQ (reference sequence).

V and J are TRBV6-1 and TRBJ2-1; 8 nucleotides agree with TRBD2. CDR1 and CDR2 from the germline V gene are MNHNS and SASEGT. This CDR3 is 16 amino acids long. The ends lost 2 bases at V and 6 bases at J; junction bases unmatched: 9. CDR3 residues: CASSEPRGEWGNEQFF. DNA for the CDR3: TGTGCCAGCAGTGAACCGCGGGGGGAGTGGGGCAATGAGCAGTTCTTC.

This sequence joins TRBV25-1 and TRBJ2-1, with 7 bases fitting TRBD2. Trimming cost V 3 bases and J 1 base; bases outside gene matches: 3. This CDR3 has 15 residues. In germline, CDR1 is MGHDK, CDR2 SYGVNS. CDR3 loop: CASSEGGSSYNEQFF. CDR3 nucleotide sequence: TGTGCCAGCAGTGAGGGCGGGAGTTCCTACAATGAGCAGTTCTTC.

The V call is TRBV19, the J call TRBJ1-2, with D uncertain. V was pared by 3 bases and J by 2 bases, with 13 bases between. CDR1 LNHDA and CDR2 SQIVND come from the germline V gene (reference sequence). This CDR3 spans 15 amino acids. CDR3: CASSIGPPQNYGYTF. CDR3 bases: TGTGCCAGTAGTATCGGGCCACCCCAAAACTATGGCTACACCTTC.

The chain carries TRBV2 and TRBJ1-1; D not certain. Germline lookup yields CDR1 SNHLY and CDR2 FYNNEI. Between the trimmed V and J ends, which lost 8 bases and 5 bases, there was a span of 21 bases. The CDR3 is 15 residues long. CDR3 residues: CASGNSRAVGTEAFF. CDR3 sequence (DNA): TGTGCCAGCGGAAATTCACGGGCGGTGGGTACTGAAGCTTTCTTT.

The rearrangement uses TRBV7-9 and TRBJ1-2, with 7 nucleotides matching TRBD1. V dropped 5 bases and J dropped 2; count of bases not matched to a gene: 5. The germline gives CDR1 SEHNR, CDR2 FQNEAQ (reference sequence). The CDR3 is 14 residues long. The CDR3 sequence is CASSPLTGNYGYTF. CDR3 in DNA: TGTGCCAGCAGCCCCCTGACAGGGAACTATGGCTACACCTTC.

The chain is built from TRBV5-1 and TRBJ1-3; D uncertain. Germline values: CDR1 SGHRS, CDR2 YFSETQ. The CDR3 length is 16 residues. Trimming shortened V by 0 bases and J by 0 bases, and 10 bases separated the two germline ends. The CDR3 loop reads CASSLAPVSSGNTIYF. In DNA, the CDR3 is TGCGCCAGCAGCTTGGCTCCTGTCAGCTCTGGAAACACCATATATTTT.

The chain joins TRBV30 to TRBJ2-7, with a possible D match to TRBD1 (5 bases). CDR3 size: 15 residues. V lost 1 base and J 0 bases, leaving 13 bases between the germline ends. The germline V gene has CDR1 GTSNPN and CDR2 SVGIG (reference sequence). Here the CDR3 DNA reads TGTGCCTGGAGTGGGGGCGGATCAAACTCCTACGAGCAGTACTTC. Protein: CAWSGGGSNSYEQYF. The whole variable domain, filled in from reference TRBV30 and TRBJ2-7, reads SQTIHQWPATLVQPVGSPLSLECTVEGTSNPNLYWYRQAAGRGLQLLFYSVGIGQISSEVPQNLSASRPQDRQFILSSKKLLLSDSGFYLCAWSGGGSNSYEQYFGPGTRLTVT.

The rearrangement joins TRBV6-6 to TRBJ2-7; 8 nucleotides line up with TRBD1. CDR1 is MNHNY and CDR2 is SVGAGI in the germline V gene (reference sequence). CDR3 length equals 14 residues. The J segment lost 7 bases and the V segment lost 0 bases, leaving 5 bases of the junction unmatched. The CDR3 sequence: CASSYSTGESEQYF. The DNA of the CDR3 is TGTGCCAGCAGTTACTCGACAGGGGAGAGTGAGCAGTACTTC.

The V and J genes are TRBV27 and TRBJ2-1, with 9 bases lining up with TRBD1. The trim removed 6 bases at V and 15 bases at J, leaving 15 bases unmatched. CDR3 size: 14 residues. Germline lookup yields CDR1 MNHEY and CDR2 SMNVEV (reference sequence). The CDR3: CASRRHRDREGSFF. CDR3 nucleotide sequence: TGTGCCAGCAGGAGACACCGGGACAGGGAGGGATCGTTCTTC.

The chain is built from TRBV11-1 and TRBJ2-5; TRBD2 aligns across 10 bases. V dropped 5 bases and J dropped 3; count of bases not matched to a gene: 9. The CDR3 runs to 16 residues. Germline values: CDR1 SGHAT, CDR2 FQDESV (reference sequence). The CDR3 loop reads CASSAIYSGREETQYF. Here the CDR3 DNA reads TGTGCCAGCAGCGCGATCTACAGCGGGAGGGAAGAGACCCAGTACTTC.

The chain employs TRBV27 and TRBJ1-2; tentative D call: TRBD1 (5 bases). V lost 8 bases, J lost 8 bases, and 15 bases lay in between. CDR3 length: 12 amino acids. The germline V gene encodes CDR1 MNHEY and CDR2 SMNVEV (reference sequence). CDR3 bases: TGTGCCAGCGGTAGTTGGGGGTTAGGCTACACCTTC. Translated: CASGSWGLGYTF.

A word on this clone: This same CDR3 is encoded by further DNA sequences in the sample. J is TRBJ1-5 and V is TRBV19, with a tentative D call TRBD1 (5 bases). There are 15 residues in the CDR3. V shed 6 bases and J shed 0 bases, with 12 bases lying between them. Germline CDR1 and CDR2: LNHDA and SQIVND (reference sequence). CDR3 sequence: CASSQGPYSNQPQHF. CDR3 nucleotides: TGTGCCAGTAGCCAGGGCCCCTATAGCAATCAGCCCCAGCATTTT. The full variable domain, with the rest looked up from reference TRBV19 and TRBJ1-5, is DGGITQSPKYLFRKEGQNVTLSCEQNLNHDAMYWYRQDPGQGLRLIYYSQIVNDFQKGDIAEGYSVSREKKESFPLTVTSAQKNPTAFYLCASSQGPYSNQPQHFGDGTRLSIL.

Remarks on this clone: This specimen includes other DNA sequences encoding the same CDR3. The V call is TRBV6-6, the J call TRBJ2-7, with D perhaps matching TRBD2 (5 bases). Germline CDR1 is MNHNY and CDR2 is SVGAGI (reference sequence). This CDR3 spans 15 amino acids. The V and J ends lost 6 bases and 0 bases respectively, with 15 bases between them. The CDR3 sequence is CASSPTSGSSYEQYF. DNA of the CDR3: TGTGCCAGCAGCCCAACTAGTGGGAGCTCCTACGAGCAGTACTTC.

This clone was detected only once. CDR3 sequence: CASSLATLGEGGYETQYF. The CDR3 region has the DNA TGCGCCAGCAGCTTGGCCACTTTGGGGGAGGGAGGATACGAGACCCAGTACTTC. V gene TRBV5-1 combines with J gene TRBJ2-5, with 7 nucleotides matching TRBD2. Trimming removed 0 bases from V and 5 bases from J; junction bases left unmatched: 16. The CDR3 has 18 residues. From germline, CDR1 is SGHRS and CDR2 YFSETQ.

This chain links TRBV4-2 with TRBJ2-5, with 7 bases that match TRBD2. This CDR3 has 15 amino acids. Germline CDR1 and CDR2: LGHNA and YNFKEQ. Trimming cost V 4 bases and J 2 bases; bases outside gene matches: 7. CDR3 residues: CASSPQLAEQETQYF. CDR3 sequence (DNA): TGTGCCAGCAGCCCCCAGCTAGCGGAGCAAGAGACCCAGTACTTC.

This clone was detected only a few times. CDR3 loop: CSAGRGTGATDTQYF. The DNA for the CDR3 is TGCAGCGCCGGACGTGGGACAGGGGCTACAGATACGCAGTATTTT. The chain couples TRBV29-1 to TRBJ2-3, with TRBD1 matching over 10 bases. This CDR3 comprises 15 residues. Germline CDR1 is SQVTM and CDR2 is ANQGSEA. Trimming cost V 7 bases and J 3 bases; bases outside gene matches: 10.

The CDR3 loop reads CAISESNTEAFF. The CDR3 nucleotides read TGTGCCATCAGTGAGTCTAACACTGAAGCTTTCTTT. The chain couples TRBV10-3 to TRBJ1-1, with D uncertain. The CDR3 loop spans 12 amino acids. The V end lost 0 bases, the J end lost 2 bases, and 1 base lay between the germline ends. CDR1 is ENHRY and CDR2 is SYGVKD in the germline V gene.

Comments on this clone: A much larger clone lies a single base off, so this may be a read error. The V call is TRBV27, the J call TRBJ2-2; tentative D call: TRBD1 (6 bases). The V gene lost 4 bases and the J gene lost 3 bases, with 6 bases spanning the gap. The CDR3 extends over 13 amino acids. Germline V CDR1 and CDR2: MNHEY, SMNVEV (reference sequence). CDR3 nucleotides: TGTGCCAGCAGTTACAGGGACACCGGGGAGCTGTTTTTT. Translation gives CASSYRDTGELFF.

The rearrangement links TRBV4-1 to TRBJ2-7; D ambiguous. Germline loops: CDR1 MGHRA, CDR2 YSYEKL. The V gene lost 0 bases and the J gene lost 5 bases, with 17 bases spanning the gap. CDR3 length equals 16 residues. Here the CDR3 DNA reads TGCGCCAGCAGCCAAGAGGGTCTAAGGGTAGCCCACGAGCAGTACTTC. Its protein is CASSQEGLRVAHEQYF.

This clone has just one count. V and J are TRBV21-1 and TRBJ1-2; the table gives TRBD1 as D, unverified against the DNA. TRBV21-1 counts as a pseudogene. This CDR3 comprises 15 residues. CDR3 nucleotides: TGTGCCAGCAGCAAAGAGCACAGAAACCTATGGGGCTACACCTTC. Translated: CASSKEHRNLWGYTF.

CDR3 loop: CASSLVRGSGSTDTQYF. The CDR3 DNA reads TGTGCCAGCAGCTTAGTCCGGGGGAGCGGCTCCACAGATACGCAGTATTTT. The chain links TRBV13 to TRBJ2-3, with TRBD2 as a possible D gene (6 bases). V was pared by 1 base and J by 2 bases, with 16 bases between. The CDR3 is 17 residues long. Germline V gives CDR1 PRHDT, CDR2 FYEKMQ (reference sequence). Full variable domain (outside the CDR3, taken from reference TRBV13 and TRBJ2-3): AAGVIQSPRHLIKEKRETATLKCYPIPRHDTVYWYQQGPGQDPQFLISFYEKMQSDKGSIPDRFSAQQFSDYHSELNMSSLELGDSALYFCASSLVRGSGSTDTQYFGPGTRLTVL.

This chain's CDR3 is CASSQDRLVWGANVLTF. For the CDR3, the DNA is TGTGCCAGCAGCCAAGATCGACTGGTTTGGGGGGCCAACGTCCTGACTTTC. The gene calls are TRBV14 and TRBJ2-6, with unresolved D. The CDR3 loop spans 17 amino acids. CDR1 is SGHDN, CDR2 FVKESK, per germline. Trimming cost V 0 bases and J 4 bases, with 13 bases left between them.